Listed here are 8 T cell receptor beta chains from one sample, sequenced in a study of OX40 agonist ivuxolimab in advanced cancers. Produced via immunoSEQ multiplex PCR; TCRdb's table is partial and in-frame only. This sample has 60,000 or so clones, with 65% to 90% found just once. The specimen comprised CD4+ or CD8+ T cells sorted from blood, sampled in a trial of the OX40 agonist ivuxolimab. These receptors all come from an adult with an advanced solid tumor such as melanoma, head and neck, liver or kidney cancer.

The genes are TRBV5-8 and TRBJ2-5; D unresolved. CDR3 length: 14 amino acids. Germline-derived CDR1 and CDR2 are SGHTS and YDEGEE. The V end lost 2 bases, the J end lost 4 bases, and 12 bases lay between the germline ends. The CDR3 sequence is CASSFLERGETQYF. DNA for the CDR3: TGTGCCAGCAGCTTTCTAGAAAGAGGAGAGACCCAGTACTTC.

V is TRBV5-1 and J is TRBJ1-2, with D possibly TRBD1 on 5 matching bases. Trimming stripped 0 bases from V and 6 bases from J, with 9 bases between. CDR1 is SGHRS, CDR2 YFSETQ, per germline. The CDR3 has 13 amino acids. CDR3 loop: CASSLVFRDGYTF. Here the CDR3 DNA reads TGCGCCAGCAGCTTGGTATTCAGGGATGGCTACACCTTC.

This sequence joins TRBV18 and TRBJ2-2, with TRBD1 matching over 10 bases. The CDR3 is made up of 17 amino acids. CDR1 is KGHSH and CDR2 is LQKENI in the germline V gene. V shed 0 bases, J shed 4 bases, and the junction held 5 bases outside the gene matches. CDR3 sequence (DNA): TGTGCCAGCTCACCACCGGACAGGGGGTTCGGCACCGGGGAGCTGTTTTTT. It translates to CASSPPDRGFGTGELFF.

This clone came up a few times. The chain recombines TRBV28 with TRBJ1-5, with a tentative D call TRBD1 (6 bases). CDR3 size: 13 residues. Trimming stripped 4 bases from V and 8 bases from J, with 12 bases between. CDR1 and CDR2 (germline): MDHEN, SYDVKM. The CDR3: CASSYTGLEPQHF. CDR3 coding DNA: TGTGCCAGCAGTTATACAGGGCTGGAGCCCCAGCATTTT.

This clone was seen just once. The chain combines TRBV6-6 with TRBJ1-1; D is unclear. The CDR3 is 13 residues long. CDR1 MNHNY and CDR2 SVGAGI come from the germline V gene (reference sequence). Trimming removed 7 bases at V and 8 bases at J, with 17 bases between. The CDR3 DNA follows: TGTGCCAGCAATTTACCGGCAGGCGTGGAAGCTTTCTTT. It yields the protein CASNLPAGVEAFF.

The chain carries TRBV6-6 and TRBJ2-1; possibly TRBD1 or TRBD2 for D (5 bases each). The CDR3 has 14 residues. Trimming removed 4 bases at V and 11 bases at J, with 18 bases between. The germline V gene has CDR1 MNHNY and CDR2 SVGAGI (reference sequence). As DNA, the CDR3 is TGTGCCAGCAGTTCCTATGAGGGGCTCCTGAAGCAGTTCTTC. As protein: CASSSYEGLLKQFF.

This clone was seen a single time. V is TRBV27 and J is TRBJ2-5; either TRBD1 or TRBD2 may supply D (5 bases each). The CDR3 has 16 residues. V shed 5 bases and J shed 2 bases, with 18 bases lying between them. CDR1 is MNHEY, CDR2 SMNVEV, per germline (reference sequence). The CDR3 sequence is CASSTGPLKPQETQYF. DNA for the CDR3: TGTGCCAGCAGTACGGGACCCCTCAAACCTCAAGAGACCCAGTACTTC.

The rearrangement links TRBV6-6 to TRBJ2-7, with 8 nucleotides matching TRBD1. Germline assignment: CDR1 MNHNY and CDR2 SVGAGI (reference sequence). The CDR3 is 13 residues long. J was trimmed by 5 bases and V by 7 bases; bases with no gene match: 7. This chain's CDR3 is CASNQGQGHEQYF. The CDR3 DNA is TGTGCCAGCAACCAAGGACAGGGCCACGAGCAGTACTTC.